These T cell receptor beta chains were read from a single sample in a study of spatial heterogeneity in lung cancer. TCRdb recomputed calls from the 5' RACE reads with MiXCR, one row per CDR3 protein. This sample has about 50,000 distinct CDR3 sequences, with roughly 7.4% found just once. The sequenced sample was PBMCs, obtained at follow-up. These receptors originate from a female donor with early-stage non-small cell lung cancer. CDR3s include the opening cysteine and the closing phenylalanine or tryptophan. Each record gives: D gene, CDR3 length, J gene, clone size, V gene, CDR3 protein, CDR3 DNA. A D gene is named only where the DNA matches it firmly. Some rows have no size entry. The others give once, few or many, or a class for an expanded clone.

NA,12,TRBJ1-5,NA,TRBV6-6,CASGHPNQPQHF,TGTGCCAGTGGACACCCAAATCAGCCCCAGCATTTT
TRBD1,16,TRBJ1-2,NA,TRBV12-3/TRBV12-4,CASSPPDRVPSYGYTF,TGTGCCAGCAGTCCACCGGACAGGGTACCCTCCTATGGCTACACCTTC
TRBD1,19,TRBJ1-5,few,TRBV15,CATSRVIDRALYSNQPQHF,TGTGCCACCAGCAGAGTGATTGACAGGGCCCTTTATAGCAATCAGCCCCAGCATTTT
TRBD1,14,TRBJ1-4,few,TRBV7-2,CASSKQGAGEKLFF,TGTGCCAGCAGTAAACAGGGGGCTGGAGAAAAACTGTTTTTT
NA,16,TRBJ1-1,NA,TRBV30,CAWREVGSGMNTEAFF,TGTGCCTGGAGAGAGGTAGGGTCGGGGATGAACACTGAAGCTTTCTTT
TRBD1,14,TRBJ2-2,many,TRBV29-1,CSGGTGIHTGELFF,TGCAGCGGGGGGACAGGGATACACACCGGGGAGCTGTTTTTT
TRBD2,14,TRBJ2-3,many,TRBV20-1,CSAAPGTTSDTQYF,TGCAGTGCTGCCCCCGGGACTACTTCAGATACGCAGTATTTT
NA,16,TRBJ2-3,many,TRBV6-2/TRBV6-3,CASSYGTGAATDTQYF,TGTGCCAGCAGTTACGGGACGGGGGCGGCCACAGATACGCAGTATTTT
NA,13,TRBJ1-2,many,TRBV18,CASSPPDGYGYTF,TGTGCCAGCTCACCCCCGGACGGCTATGGCTACACCTTC
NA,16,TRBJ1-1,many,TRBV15,CATSRGPSRVNTEAFF,TGTGCCACCAGCAGAGGTCCTAGCCGGGTGAACACTGAAGCTTTCTTT
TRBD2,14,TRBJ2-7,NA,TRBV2,CASLTSGGYYEQYF,TGTGCCAGCCTAACTAGCGGGGGTTACTACGAGCAGTACTTC
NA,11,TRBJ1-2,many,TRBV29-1,CSGGGHYGYTF,TGCAGCGGGGGGGGTCACTATGGCTACACCTTC
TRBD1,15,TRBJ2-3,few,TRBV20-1,CSATDRERGTDTQYF,TGCAGTGCCACAGACAGGGAAAGGGGCACAGATACGCAGTATTTT
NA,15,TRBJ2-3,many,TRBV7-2,CASSLGGARIDTQYF,TGTGCCAGCAGCTTAGGTGGGGCGCGCATAGATACGCAGTATTTT
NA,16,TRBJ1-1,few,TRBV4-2,CASSQEVLVGEGSAFF,TGTGCCAGCAGCCAAGAAGTTTTGGTTGGAGAGGGGTCGGCTTTCTTT
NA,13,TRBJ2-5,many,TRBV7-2,CASSLGYQETQYF,TGTGCCAGCAGCTTAGGCTACCAAGAGACCCAGTACTTC
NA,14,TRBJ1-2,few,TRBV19,CASRDQGLDYGYTF,TGTGCCAGTCGCGATCAGGGACTGGACTATGGCTACACCTTC
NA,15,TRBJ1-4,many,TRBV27,CASSPNRAPNEKLFF,TGTGCCAGCAGTCCAAACAGGGCCCCTAATGAAAAACTGTTTTTT